The 6 T cell receptor beta chains listed next were all sequenced from one sample in a study of cytomegalovirus exposure and HLA in healthy donors. PCR used 60 Vbeta primers and 13 Jbeta primers. Profiled with immunoSEQ multiplex PCR; TCRdb holds only in-frame clones, not every one. The sample lists approximately 50,000 clones, around 81% occurring once. The sample comprised PBMCs. The receptors come from a man aged 30 to 39 in good health and CMV-seropositive.

This clone has just a few counts. The rearrangement joins TRBV5-4 to TRBJ1-1; D perhaps matches TRBD1 (6 bases). The CDR3 is made up of 14 amino acids. Trimming cost V 4 bases and J 1 base, with 11 bases left between them. CDR1 and CDR2 (germline): SGHNT, YYREEE (reference sequence). The CDR3 reads CASSPRGGNTEAFF. In DNA, the CDR3 is TGTGCCAGCAGCCCCCGAGGGGGGAACACTGAAGCTTTCTTT.

The chain combines TRBV10-3 with TRBJ2-5; 11 bases line up with TRBD1. This CDR3 comprises 17 residues. The V segment lost 2 bases and the J segment 5 bases; nucleotides outside the gene matches: 10. Germline V gives CDR1 ENHRY, CDR2 SYGVKD. CDR3 nucleotides: TGTGCCATCAGTGAGACTATACCGGGACAGGGGGGGGAGACCCAGTACTTC. Encoded protein: CAISETIPGQGGETQYF.

V usage is TRBV2 and J usage is TRBJ1-2; possible D gene TRBD1, 6 bases. The CDR3 spans 15 residues. CDR1 and CDR2 (germline): SNHLY, FYNNEI. V shed 7 bases and J shed 8 bases, with 23 bases lying between them. The CDR3 DNA sequence: TGTGCCAGCATCGACGATACACGGGGGGCACGGGGCTACACCTTC. It specifies CASIDDTRGARGYTF.

This clone was seen a single time. V usage is TRBV2 and J usage is TRBJ1-6; D is unclear. CDR1 SNHLY and CDR2 FYNNEI come from the germline V gene. The CDR3 extends over 17 amino acids. The V end lost 2 bases, the J end lost 0 bases, and 11 bases lay between the germline ends. CDR3 sequence (DNA): TGTGCCAGCAGTGAAACGGTTAAGAGCTCCTATAATTCACCCCTCCACTTT. This encodes CASSETVKSSYNSPLHF.

On this clone itself: One end of the junction varies from germline; a read error may be responsible. The chain carries TRBV18 and TRBJ1-2; 7 bases match TRBD1. This CDR3 has 12 residues. Germline assignment: CDR1 KGHSH and CDR2 LQKENI. The CDR3 reads CANSPDRDGYTF. DNA for the CDR3: TGTGCCAACTCACCTGACAGGGATGGCTACACCTTC.

DNA for the CDR3: TGTGCCAGCAGTCCCCGACTTCATGGCTACACCTTC. It translates to CASSPRLHGYTF. The chain uses TRBV28 and TRBJ1-2; D gene uncertain. V lost 5 bases and J 6 bases, leaving 10 bases between the germline ends. CDR3 length: 12 residues. Germline lookup yields CDR1 MDHEN and CDR2 SYDVKM.